This TCR beta chain originates from a study of cytomegalovirus exposure and HLA in healthy donors. Broader study findings: There were some public TCRs occurring in many donors, but most TCR sequences were rare. A prior analysis recorded that most TCR beta V segments were productive about 90% or about 30% of the time.

The PCR employed 60 Vbeta primers together with 13 Jbeta primers. In the source study's methods: Among the unique TCR beta chains that a later analysis counted, 75 million to 85 million in all, 9.5 million to 12 million were shared. The protocol was immunoSEQ multiplex PCR, while the TCRdb copy is restricted to in-frame clones and leaves out a portion. V and J calls and clone size are given by that table; D and trimming were obtained from the DNA. The sample carries 90,000 to 130,000 clones, about 80% recorded once. As to this clone: What it binds is unknown.

CDR3 length: 15 residues. J was trimmed by 3 bases and V by 5 bases; bases with no gene match: 8. Germline CDR1 MNHEY, CDR2 SMNVEV (reference sequence). Sequencing was done on a sample of PBMCs. The J gene is TRBJ1-2, the V gene TRBV27, with 8 bases identical to TRBD1. This sequence was found in a woman in her fifties or sixties in good health and CMV-seropositive. The DNA of the CDR3 is TGTGCCAGCAGTCTACGGACAGGGTTGGACTATGGCTACACCTTC. This encodes CASSLRTGLDYGYTF.